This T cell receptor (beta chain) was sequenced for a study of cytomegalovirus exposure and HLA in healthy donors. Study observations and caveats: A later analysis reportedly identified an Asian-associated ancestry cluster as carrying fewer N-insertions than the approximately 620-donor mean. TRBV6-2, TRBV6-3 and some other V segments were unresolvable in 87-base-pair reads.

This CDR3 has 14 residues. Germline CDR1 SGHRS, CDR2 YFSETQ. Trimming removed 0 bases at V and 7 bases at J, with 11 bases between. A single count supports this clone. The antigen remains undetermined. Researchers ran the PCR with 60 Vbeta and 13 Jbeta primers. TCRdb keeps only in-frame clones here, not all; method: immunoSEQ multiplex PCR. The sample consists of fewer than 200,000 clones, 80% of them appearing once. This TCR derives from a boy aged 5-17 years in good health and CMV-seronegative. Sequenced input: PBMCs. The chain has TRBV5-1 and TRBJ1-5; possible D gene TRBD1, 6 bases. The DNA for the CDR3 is TGCGCCAGCAGCTTGGCCGAGGGGGAACAGCCCCAGCATTTT. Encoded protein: CASSLAEGEQPQHF.